These 25 T cell receptor beta chains came from one sample sequenced in a study of shared clonotypes between healthy human individuals. CD8 cells classed as naive were CD45RO-negative and positively selected for CCR7, excluding terminally differentiated effector memory CD45RA+ cells. Libraries were prepared by immunoSEQ multiplex PCR; TCRdb keeps only in-frame clonotypes and omits some of them. This repertoire shows about 2.1 million clones, about 93% found once; its top ten account for roughly 1.8%. The sequencing input was naive CD8+ T cells from PBMCs. The receptors originated from a man aged 18 to 35 in good health. Some clones in this sample may be carry-over from other donors' samples.

V usage is TRBV7-3 and J usage is TRBJ1-1; TRBD1 is a possible D gene (5 bases). V was pared by 3 bases and J by 1 base, with 12 bases between. The germline gives CDR1 SGHTA, CDR2 FQGTGA. The CDR3 consists of 15 residues. CDR3 coding DNA: TGTGCCAGCAGCTTGGGTAAGGGACCGAACACTGAAGCTTTCTTT. This gives the protein CASSLGKGPNTEAFF.

CDR3 protein: CASSLFAGDSYNEQFF. CDR3 nucleotide sequence: TGTGCCAGCAGTTTATTTGCGGGAGATTCCTACAATGAGCAGTTCTTC. The genes are TRBV27 and TRBJ2-1; 7 bases line up with TRBD2. The CDR3 is 16 residues long. V dropped 1 base and J dropped 1; count of bases not matched to a gene: 4. Germline values: CDR1 MNHEY, CDR2 SMNVEV (reference sequence).

The chain carries TRBV7-2 and TRBJ2-1; D not certain. Trimming stripped 5 bases from V and 2 bases from J, with 7 bases between. The CDR3 sequence is 13 residues long. Germline CDR1 SGHTA, CDR2 FQGNSA. The CDR3 sequence: CASSPVAYNEQFF. The CDR3 DNA follows: TGTGCCAGCAGCCCCGTCGCCTACAATGAGCAGTTCTTC.

The chain uses TRBV18 and TRBJ1-2; D is perhaps TRBD1 (6 bases). Germline values: CDR1 KGHSH, CDR2 LQKENI. This CDR3 is built from 13 residues. The ends were cut back, 5 bases at V and 3 bases at J, with 10 bases in the middle. Written as DNA, the CDR3 is TGTGCCAGCTCAGGTGCAGGGGACTATGGCTACACCTTC. It translates to CASSGAGDYGYTF.

As to this clone: The same CDR3 can be traced to other DNA sequences in this sample. This chain links TRBV27 with TRBJ2-5; D unclear. This CDR3 region has 11 residues. Trimming removed 6 bases at V and 0 bases at J, with 2 bases between. Per germline, CDR1 MNHEY and CDR2 SMNVEV (reference sequence). DNA of the CDR3: TGTGCCAGCAGCCACCAAGAGACCCAGTACTTC. Translated: CASSHQETQYF.

The gene calls are TRBV5-1 and TRBJ1-5, with D possibly being TRBD1 (5 bases). Germline V gives CDR1 SGHRS, CDR2 YFSETQ. The CDR3 is 14 residues long. Trimming removed 1 base from V and 5 bases from J, with 10 bases in between. The CDR3, as DNA: TGCGCCAGCAGCTTGCTCCAAGGGGATCAGCCCCAGCATTTT. Protein sequence: CASSLLQGDQPQHF.

The chain recombines TRBV19 with TRBJ2-1; 10 nucleotides match TRBD2. CDR3 length: 16 residues. After removal of 3 bases from V and 3 bases from J, the junction contained 5 bases not matched to a gene. Germline CDR1 and CDR2: LNHDA and SQIVND (reference sequence). CDR3 in amino acids: CASSMPSGSIYNEQFF. The CDR3, as DNA: TGTGCCAGTAGTATGCCTAGCGGGAGTATCTACAATGAGCAGTTCTTC.

This sequence joins TRBV12-5 and TRBJ2-3, with D unresolved. V was cut by 2 bases and J by 1 base, with 7 bases left in between. Germline V gene lookup returns CDR1 LGHNT and CDR2 FRNRAP. The CDR3 sequence is 14 residues long. For the CDR3, the DNA is TGTGCTAGTGGTTTGTCTTATGGCACAGATACGCAGTATTTT. Its protein is CASGLSYGTDTQYF.

This sequence joins TRBV11-1 and TRBJ2-1, with 10 bases fitting TRBD1. Germline trimming cut 1 base from V and 3 bases from J; bases unmatched to any gene: 0. The CDR3 length is 15 residues. The germline V gene has CDR1 SGHAT and CDR2 FQDESV (reference sequence). The CDR3, as DNA: TGTGCCAGCAGCTTAGGGACAGGGGGCTACAATGAGCAGTTCTTC. Encoded protein: CASSLGTGGYNEQFF.

This clone occurred once. This rearrangement joins TRBV28 to TRBJ2-2, with D tentatively TRBD1 (6 bases). The CDR3 is made up of 15 amino acids. Trimming stripped 6 bases from V and 5 bases from J, with 16 bases between. Germline loops: CDR1 MDHEN, CDR2 SYDVKM. The CDR3 bases are TGTGCCAGCAGCTTAGAAGGACAGATGACCGGGGAGCTGTTTTTT. Amino acid sequence: CASSLEGQMTGELFF. Based on the CDR3 plus reference TRBV28 and TRBJ2-2, the full variable domain is DVKVTQSSRYLVKRTGEKVFLECVQDMDHENMFWYRQDPGLGLRLIYFSYDVKMKEKGDIPEGYSVSREKKERFSLILESASTNQTSMYLCASSLEGQMTGELFFGEGSRLTVL.

The V call is TRBV5-1, the J call TRBJ1-1; a weak D match, TRBD1 (6 bases). Trimming took off 3 bases at V and 3 bases at J, with 12 bases between the two ends. Germline V lookup: CDR1 SGHRS, CDR2 YFSETQ. The length of the CDR3 is 14 residues. The CDR3 loop reads CASSWTDRDTEAFF. The CDR3 nucleotides read TGCGCCAGCAGCTGGACAGACAGAGACACTGAAGCTTTCTTT.

The V gene is TRBV29-1, the J gene TRBJ1-2; D is possibly TRBD1 (5 bases). Germline V gene lookup returns CDR1 SQVTM and CDR2 ANQGSEA. V was clipped by 4 bases and J by 4 bases, with 22 bases between them. The CDR3 runs to 16 residues. CDR3 residues: CSVGPAREGELYGYTF. CDR3 sequence (DNA): TGCAGCGTTGGCCCTGCCCGGGAAGGGGAACTCTATGGCTACACCTTC.

With respect to this clone: The sample has other DNA sequences that encode this CDR3 too. The V and J genes are TRBV9 and TRBJ1-2, with D perhaps TRBD1 (5 bases). V lost 0 bases to trimming and J lost 4 bases, with 7 bases between them. CDR1 SGDLS and CDR2 YYNGEE come from the germline V gene. The CDR3 loop spans 13 amino acids. The CDR3 region is CASSVATAYGYTF. CDR3 coding DNA: TGTGCCAGCAGCGTAGCGACAGCCTATGGCTACACCTTC.

The chain joins TRBV4-3 to TRBJ2-3; D uncertain. V was pared by 0 bases and J by 9 bases, with 10 bases between. CDR1 and CDR2 from the germline V gene are LGHNA and YSLEER. The CDR3 is made up of 13 amino acids. The CDR3 DNA sequence: TGCGCCAGCAGCCAAGAGTTTGGACCAACGCAGTATTTT. Protein product: CASSQEFGPTQYF.

CDR3 sequence: CASRTGRRVLNEAFF. CDR3 nucleotides: TGTGCCAGCAGAACGGGCAGGAGGGTCCTTAATGAAGCTTTCTTT. The chain couples TRBV6-1 to TRBJ1-1; no firm D call. The CDR3 spans 15 residues. Trimming shortened V by 6 bases and J by 7 bases, and 21 bases separated the two germline ends. Germline loops: CDR1 MNHNS, CDR2 SASEGT.

V and J are TRBV4-3 and TRBJ2-7; 9 bases match TRBD1. Germline V gene data show CDR1 as LGHNA and CDR2 as YSLEER. The ends lost 1 base at V and 5 bases at J; junction bases unmatched: 3. The CDR3 is 14 residues long. The CDR3: CASSQGTGAHEQYF. In nucleotides, the CDR3 is TGCGCCAGCAGCCAAGGGACAGGGGCACACGAGCAGTACTTC.

The V gene is TRBV6-6, the J gene TRBJ1-1, with TRBD1 matching over 7 bases. The CDR3 sequence is 14 residues long. Germline values: CDR1 MNHNY, CDR2 SVGAGI (reference sequence). After removal of 2 bases from V and 3 bases from J, the junction contained 3 bases not matched to a gene. This CDR3 reads CASSYGQADTEAFF. In DNA form, the CDR3 reads TGTGCCAGCAGTTACGGACAGGCAGACACTGAAGCTTTCTTT.

The chain recombines TRBV7-8 with TRBJ1-2; D perhaps matches TRBD1 (5 bases). There are 14 residues in the CDR3. V was shortened by 2 bases and J by 3 bases, with 10 bases between the two germline ends. The V gene's germline CDR1 is SGHVS and CDR2 FQNEAQ. The CDR3 DNA is TGTGCCAGCAGCTTAAGGGAGGGGTACTATGGCTACACCTTC. Amino acid sequence: CASSLREGYYGYTF.

A few counts support this clone. The V call is TRBV7-7, the J call TRBJ2-1; 9 bases match TRBD2. The CDR3 length is 16 residues. The germline CDR1 and CDR2 sequences are SSHAT and FNYEAQ (reference sequence). The J segment lost 9 bases and the V segment lost 0 bases, leaving 9 bases of the junction unmatched. CDR3 nucleotides: TGTGCCAGCAGCTTAGCGGGCGGGGTAGCGGGAGTTGAGCAGTTCTTC. Translating gives CASSLAGGVAGVEQFF.

V gene TRBV7-9 combines with J gene TRBJ1-4; TRBD1 matches at 7 bases. The CDR3 covers 16 residues. The germline gives CDR1 SEHNR, CDR2 FQNEAQ (reference sequence). The V gene end was trimmed by 5 bases and the J gene end by 5 bases; junction bases not matched to a gene: 11. Here the CDR3 DNA reads TGTGCCAGCAGCCCCTCGCCAGGGGGGCAGAATGAAAAACTGTTTTTT. This codes for CASSPSPGGQNEKLFF.

The chain employs TRBV13 and TRBJ2-7; 7 nucleotides agree with TRBD1. The CDR3 runs 17 residues. Trimming removed 5 bases from V and 0 bases from J; junction bases left unmatched: 13. Germline CDR1 is PRHDT and CDR2 is FYEKMQ (reference sequence). In DNA, the CDR3 is TGTGCCAGCAGCCAATATAACGAAGGGGGCCTCTCCTACGAGCAGTACTTC. Translated, it gives CASSQYNEGGLSYEQYF. The full variable domain, its missing parts supplied by reference TRBV13 and TRBJ2-7, is AAGVIQSPRHLIKEKRETATLKCYPIPRHDTVYWYQQGPGQDPQFLISFYEKMQSDKGSIPDRFSAQQFSDYHSELNMSSLELGDSALYFCASSQYNEGGLSYEQYFGPGTRLTVT.

This clone is a singleton in its sample. The chain joins TRBV7-9 to TRBJ2-3; D possibly corresponds to TRBD2 (5 bases). Per the germline V gene, CDR1 is SEHNR and CDR2 is FQNEAQ (reference sequence). The CDR3 has 13 amino acids. The germline V and J ends were trimmed by 2 bases and 5 bases, with 8 bases remaining between them. CDR3 in amino acids: CASSLRAVDTQYF. The CDR3 DNA sequence: TGTGCCAGCAGCTTAAGAGCGGTAGATACGCAGTATTTT.

Comments on this clone: Within the sample, other DNA sequences also encode this same CDR3. The chain joins TRBV27 to TRBJ1-3; D is ambiguous. Trimming removed 3 bases from V and 2 bases from J, with 5 bases in between. This CDR3 contains 13 residues. Germline-derived CDR1 and CDR2 are MNHEY and SMNVEV (reference sequence). CDR3 region: CASSFGTGNTIYF. CDR3 DNA sequence: TGTGCCAGCAGTTTTGGGACTGGAAACACCATATATTTT.

A single count supports this clone. The rearrangement uses TRBV4-1 and TRBJ2-7; possibly TRBD1 for D (5 bases). This CDR3 is built from 17 residues. V gave up 3 bases and J gave up 3 bases, with 21 bases separating them. Per the germline V gene, CDR1 is MGHRA and CDR2 is YSYEKL. This CDR3 reads CASSQWTSSGKLYEQYF. The CDR3 region has the DNA TGCGCCAGCAGCCAGTGGACCAGCTCAGGGAAACTCTACGAGCAGTACTTC.

The genes are TRBV13 and TRBJ2-5; 8 positions match TRBD2. CDR3 length: 16 residues. Trimming took 1 base from V and 5 from J; bases not matched to a gene: 9. CDR1 and CDR2 from the germline V gene are PRHDT and FYEKMQ (reference sequence). The CDR3 DNA reads TGTGCCAGCAGCTTAGCGGGAGGGCCTCTTAACGAGACCCAGTACTTC. Protein: CASSLAGGPLNETQYF.